This entry is about one TCR beta chain. These data come from a study of blood T cell repertoires in COVID-19. At the level of the study: Acute-phase and convalescent COVID-19 samples originated in the United States, Italy and Spain. The cDNA or gDNA used as material had been derived from T cells, B-cell-depleted T cells, or PBMCs.

The germline V and J ends were trimmed by 1 base and 4 bases, with 10 bases remaining between them. CDR1 is WSHSY, CDR2 SAAADI, per germline. The CDR3 loop spans 15 amino acids. Source study methods: For nucleated cells, counts were estimated from reference gene primer amplification. Clones were sequenced by immunoSEQ multiplex PCR, and TCRdb holds only the in-frame ones, with some missing. Clone size and V and J calls were adopted from that table, with D and trimming inferred from the DNA. The sample lists roughly 240,000 clones, 86% occurring once. The sequence derives from a young man with active or convalescent COVID-19. The chain couples TRBV10-2 to TRBJ2-2; maybe TRBD2 (5 bases). The sample taken for sequencing was peripheral blood. DNA of the CDR3: TGCGCCAGCAGTGAGTTAGCCGCGGGCACCGGGGAGCTGTTTTTT. This sequence encodes CASSELAAGTGELFF.